This is a list of T cell receptor beta chains from one sample in a study of response to subunit inactivated influenza vaccine. In TCRdb, the RT-PCR reads were re-called with MiXCR into one record per CDR3 protein. The sample has roughly 630,000 distinct CDR3 sequences; around 13% are singletons. Sequencing was performed on PBMCs from blood, taken 14 days before vaccination. These TCRs come from a man over 45 who received an inactivated influenza vaccine. The CDR3 runs from the conserved cysteine through the conserved F or W. A D gene is named only where the DNA matches it firmly.

j_call v_call d_call cdr3_aa
TRBJ2-4 TRBV6-1 NA CASSPPPGQGTKNIQYF
TRBJ2-7 TRBV12-3/TRBV12-4 NA CASTARDKPYEQYF
TRBJ2-1 TRBV15 NA CATSRDRTLKREQFF
TRBJ1-2 TRBV28 NA CASSYVRDGYGYTF
TRBJ2-3 TRBV3-1 NA CASSQDVPYGTSTDTQYF
TRBJ2-2 TRBV3-1 NA CASSRGHPARELFF
TRBJ2-3 TRBV5-1 NA CASRTGQPDTQYF
TRBJ1-1 TRBV18 NA CASSPTRTEAFF
TRBJ2-1 TRBV2 TRBD2 CASSSTGLAGDNEQFF
TRBJ1-3 TRBV12-3/TRBV12-4 NA CASSPMPGAGNTIYF
TRBJ1-5 TRBV6-2/TRBV6-3 TRBD1 CASSYSLGQGDSNQPQHF
TRBJ2-2 TRBV6-2/TRBV6-3 NA CASSRMNTGELFF
TRBJ1-5 TRBV15 TRBD1 CATSSFRGQQPQHF
TRBJ2-7 TRBV7-9 NA CASSSITYEQYF
TRBJ2-1 TRBV18 NA CASSPRQINEQFF
TRBJ2-5 TRBV9 NA CASSQRGGAPETQYF
TRBJ2-5 TRBV6-2/TRBV6-3 NA CASVRQNEETQYF
TRBJ1-2 TRBV6-5 NA CASSSLISSYGYTF
TRBJ2-3 TRBV20-1 NA CSAVLRTDTQYF
TRBJ2-7 TRBV29-1 NA CSVETGFPYEQYF
TRBJ2-3 TRBV7-2 TRBD1 CASSHGDRKDTQYF
TRBJ1-6 TRBV9 NA CASSVDVSPYNSPLHF
TRBJ2-1 TRBV28 NA CASSRDTEVYNEQFF
TRBJ2-2 TRBV5-5 TRBD1 CASSTGQALNTGELFF
TRBJ2-3 TRBV20-1 TRBD2 CSALGLGNADTQYF
TRBJ1-1 TRBV7-2 NA CASSLVSYTEAFF
TRBJ1-1 TRBV20-1 NA CSARGQRRGAFF
TRBJ2-5 TRBV7-9 NA CASSLVRRAGETQYF
TRBJ2-4 TRBV5-1 TRBD1 CASSRPGTGIGAKNIQYF
TRBJ1-1 TRBV4-2 TRBD1 CASSPGDRVSTEAFF
TRBJ2-2 TRBV10-3 TRBD2 CAISGNSGERDGELFF
TRBJ2-4 TRBV6-5 NA CASSYSKGGIQYF
TRBJ1-4 TRBV28 NA CASGGLGEKLFF
TRBJ2-4 TRBV20-1 NA CSARQGFAKNIQYF
TRBJ2-7 TRBV20-1 TRBD2 CSARVGLAGSYEQYF
TRBJ1-1 TRBV7-2 NA CASSLRAEGSGTEAFF
TRBJ2-6 TRBV4-3 NA CASSQHSDVLWANVLTF
TRBJ2-5 TRBV10-3 TRBD2 CAISATSGGQETQYF
TRBJ2-1 TRBV18 TRBD2 CASSAGGSLSEQFF
TRBJ1-2 TRBV12-3/TRBV12-4 NA CASSPQQYYGYTF
TRBJ2-2 TRBV11-2 NA CASSPGHPTNTGELFF
TRBJ1-2 TRBV7-2 TRBD1 CASSLAGTGGAGYTF
TRBJ2-1 TRBV12-3/TRBV12-4 NA CASSFQAGNEQFF
TRBJ2-5 TRBV20-1 TRBD1 CSARTGQETQYF
TRBJ2-1 TRBV4-1 NA CASSQGLGLDNEQFF
TRBJ2-1 TRBV24-1 NA CATAGQNNEQFF
TRBJ2-5 TRBV5-1 TRBD2 CASNPAGGWRETQYF
TRBJ2-7 TRBV2 TRBD1 CASSESGTAAAYEQYF
TRBJ2-7 TRBV20-1 NA CSASVSVDTKSGLF
TRBJ2-3 TRBV7-2 TRBD2 CASSRGGGTDTQYF
TRBJ1-3 TRBV9 NA CASSARTDSGNTIYF
TRBJ2-3 TRBV28 TRBD2 CASSLLRLAGTTDTQYF
TRBJ2-7 TRBV29-1 TRBD1 CSVRTGNYEQYF
TRBJ2-6 TRBV15 TRBD1 CATSQGAAGANVLTF
TRBJ2-2 TRBV12-3/TRBV12-4 TRBD2 CASSFLAGVRTGELFF